The 25 T cell receptor beta chains below come from one sample, sequenced in a study of beta chain features in type 1 diabetes. Study-level points and caveats: Shortening of TCRB CDR3s, moderate but significant, appeared in all four CD4+ subsets of Type 1 diabetes patients.

All of the isolated RNA was reverse transcribed, so expressed TCRB transcripts were sequenced. Sequenced by immunoSEQ multiplex PCR; TCRdb stores in-frame clones only, minus some. The sample records hundreds of thousands of clones, 13% being singletons. These receptors lack a known antigen. The sequencing input was naive CD4+ T cells from blood. Receptors originate from a man younger than 35 with type 1 diabetes.

The V gene is TRBV7-6, the J gene TRBJ1-4; D gene ambiguous. The CDR3 consists of 15 residues. The V end was cut by 6 bases, the J end by 2 bases, with 13 bases between. The germline CDR1 and CDR2 sequences are SGHVS and FNYEAQ. The CDR3 sequence: CASRVGLGTNEKLFF. The CDR3, as DNA: TGTGCCAGCAGGGTCGGGCTAGGGACTAATGAAAAACTGTTTTTT.

This clone was detected a few times. The chain recombines TRBV7-2 with TRBJ2-3, with a weak D call TRBD1 (6 bases). V was trimmed by 5 bases and J by 4 bases, leaving 25 bases between them. Germline V gene data show CDR1 as SGHTA and CDR2 as FQGNSA. This CDR3 spans 18 amino acids. The CDR3 loop is CASSGRIPGPKGADTQYF. The CDR3, as DNA: TGTGCCAGCAGCGGGCGAATTCCGGGACCTAAGGGGGCAGATACGCAGTATTTT.

The chain links TRBV5-1 to TRBJ2-3, with 7 bases identical to TRBD1. CDR3 length equals 15 residues. After removal of 4 bases from V and 0 bases from J, the junction contained 5 bases not matched to a gene. CDR1 and CDR2 from the germline V gene are SGHRS and YFSETQ. Written as DNA, the CDR3 is TGCGCCAGCAGCATCACAGGGGCTAGCACAGATACGCAGTATTTT. Residues: CASSITGASTDTQYF.

The chain carries TRBV6-6 and TRBJ1-1; 10 positions agree with TRBD1. J lost 12 bases, V lost 8 bases, and 9 bases had no gene match. The germline CDR1 and CDR2 sequences are MNHNY and SVGAGI (reference sequence). The CDR3 covers 12 residues. CDR3 bases: TGTGCCAGCGGCCGGGACAGGGGTACGTCTTTCTTT. This encodes CASGRDRGTSFF.

V usage is TRBV7-9 and J usage is TRBJ1-5, with TRBD1 as a possible D gene (5 bases). V gave up 1 base and J gave up 5 bases, with 12 bases separating them. Per germline, CDR1 SEHNR and CDR2 FQNEAQ (reference sequence). CDR3 length: 15 residues. As DNA, the CDR3 is TGTGCCAGCAGCTTAGGGATGGACATCCATCAGCCCCAGCATTTT. It encodes CASSLGMDIHQPQHF.

The chain couples TRBV4-2 to TRBJ1-1; unclear D gene. Germline lookup yields CDR1 LGHNA and CDR2 YNFKEQ. The germline V and J ends were trimmed by 0 bases and 7 bases, with 18 bases remaining between them. The CDR3 runs to 16 residues. CDR3 region: CASSQERYGVRGEAFF. DNA for the CDR3: TGTGCCAGCAGCCAAGAAAGGTACGGGGTTAGAGGTGAAGCTTTCTTT.

This clone was observed a handful of times. The CDR3 is CASSFPGQGEKLFF. DNA of the CDR3: TGTGCCAGCAGCTTTCCGGGACAGGGGGAAAAACTGTTTTTT. The chain has TRBV5-4 and TRBJ1-4, with 10 bases that match TRBD1. V gave up 2 bases and J gave up 8 bases; unmatched junction bases: 3. This CDR3 is built from 14 residues. CDR1 SGHNT and CDR2 YYREEE come from the germline V gene (reference sequence).

The chain combines TRBV5-1 with TRBJ2-5; 10 bases align to TRBD2. The germline CDR1 and CDR2 sequences are SGHRS and YFSETQ. V was clipped by 4 bases and J by 4 bases; unmatched bases: 4. The CDR3 extends over 14 amino acids. CDR3 sequence: CASSPSGGGETQYF. In DNA, the CDR3 is TGCGCCAGCAGCCCTAGCGGGGGTGGAGAGACCCAGTACTTC.

The J gene is TRBJ1-4, the V gene TRBV2; possibly TRBD1 for D (5 bases). V dropped 7 bases and J dropped 0 bases, with 12 bases sitting between them. CDR1 SNHLY and CDR2 FYNNEI come from the germline V gene. This CDR3 region has 15 residues. CDR3 residues: CASNRDEATNEKLFF. As DNA, the CDR3 is TGTGCCAGCAACCGGGACGAAGCAACTAATGAAAAACTGTTTTTT.

In this sample, this clone turned up a few times. The chain has TRBV6-5 and TRBJ2-7; 9 nucleotides line up with TRBD1. The CDR3 is 16 amino acids. V shed 2 bases, J shed 6 bases, and the junction held 11 bases outside the gene matches. The germline V gene encodes CDR1 MNHEY and CDR2 SVGAGI. DNA of the CDR3: TGTGCCAGCAGTTACGCATCGGGACAGGGAGCGCGCGAGCAGTACTTC. It yields the protein CASSYASGQGAREQYF.

This clone was seen only a few times. The rearrangement joins TRBV7-2 to TRBJ1-3; D is unclear. This CDR3 is 14 amino acids long. V shed 5 bases and J shed 0 bases, with 8 bases lying between them. Germline-derived CDR1 and CDR2 are SGHTA and FQGNSA. The CDR3 DNA is TGTGCCAGCAGCCCCAGGTTCTCTGGAAACACCATATATTTT. Translation: CASSPRFSGNTIYF. Drawing the rest from reference TRBV7-2 and TRBJ1-3, the complete variable domain is GAGVSQSPSNKVTEKGKDVELRCDPISGHTALYWYRQSLGQGLEFLIYFQGNSAPDKSGLPSDRFSAERTGGSVSTLTIQRTQQEDSAVYLCASSPRFSGNTIYFGEGSWLTVV.

The chain recombines TRBV7-2 with TRBJ2-3; D gene ambiguous. CDR1 and CDR2 from the germline V gene are SGHTA and FQGNSA. V was trimmed by 2 bases and J by 3 bases, leaving 6 bases between them. The CDR3 is 13 amino acids. The CDR3 region is CASSLQATDTQYF. The CDR3 DNA sequence: TGTGCCAGCAGCTTACAAGCTACAGATACGCAGTATTTT.

This clone was seen only a few times. V usage is TRBV10-2 and J usage is TRBJ2-6; D tentatively fits TRBD1 or TRBD2 (5 bases each). There are 18 residues in the CDR3. V gave up 0 bases and J gave up 1 base, with 13 bases separating them. CDR1 is WSHSY and CDR2 is SAAADI in the germline V gene. CDR3 DNA: TGCGCCAGCAGTGAGTCGGGACCCGGACTTTCTGGGGCCAACGTCCTGACTTTC. Its protein product is CASSESGPGLSGANVLTF.

This clone has more than one count but fewer than ten. This chain connects TRBV5-4 to TRBJ2-6; maybe TRBD1 (5 bases). The CDR3 has 16 residues. CDR1 and CDR2 from the germline V gene are SGHNT and YYREEE (reference sequence). Trimming shortened V by 7 bases and J by 2 bases, and 16 bases separated the two germline ends. This CDR3 is CASSSGQIPGANVLTF. CDR3 sequence (DNA): TGTGCCAGCTCCTCAGGGCAAATCCCTGGGGCCAACGTCCTGACTTTC.

In the case of this clone: The sample carries other DNA sequences with the same CDR3. The DNA for the CDR3 is TGTGCCAGCAGCTTCAGGCCAACTAATGAAAAACTGTTTTTT. It yields the protein CASSFRPTNEKLFF. The chain combines TRBV7-2 with TRBJ1-4; D uncertain. CDR3 length: 14 amino acids. The germline V gene has CDR1 SGHTA and CDR2 FQGNSA. Trimming removed 3 bases at V and 0 bases at J, with 5 bases between.

The rearrangement joins TRBV10-3 to TRBJ2-1, with D perhaps TRBD2 (6 bases). The V and J ends lost 6 bases and 5 bases respectively, with 11 bases between them. CDR1 and CDR2 from the germline V gene are ENHRY and SYGVKD. The CDR3 is made up of 13 amino acids. The CDR3 loop reads CAISTGTHNEQFF. In nucleotides, the CDR3 is TGTGCCATCAGCACCGGGACTCACAATGAGCAGTTCTTC.

V usage is TRBV7-8 and J usage is TRBJ1-1; TRBD1 is a possible D gene (6 bases). Per the germline V gene, CDR1 is SGHVS and CDR2 is FQNEAQ. This CDR3 region has 18 residues. V was clipped by 4 bases and J by 2 bases, with 23 bases between them. The CDR3 region has the DNA TGTGCCAGCAGCTACTCCTTCTTGGACAGCCCCCGAAACACTGAAGCTTTCTTT. Translated: CASSYSFLDSPRNTEAFF.

This chain joins TRBV18 and TRBJ1-2, with D possibly matching TRBD1 (5 bases). The CDR3 loop spans 14 amino acids. Looked up from germline, CDR1 is KGHSH and CDR2 is LQKENI. Trimming removed 1 base from V and 8 bases from J, with 14 bases in between. In DNA, the CDR3 is TGTGCCAGCTCACCACTTGCCAGGGCTAACGGCTACACCTTC. Protein: CASSPLARANGYTF. Full variable domain (remainder filled in from reference TRBV18 and TRBJ1-2): NAGVMQNPRHLVRRRGQEARLRCSPMKGHSHVYWYRQLPEEGLKFMVYLQKENIIDESGMPKERFSAEFPKEGPSILRIQQVVRGDSAAYFCASSPLARANGYTFGSGTRLTVV.

In its sample, this clone was seen a few times. The chain links TRBV6-1 to TRBJ1-2; 7 bases align to TRBD1. The CDR3 sequence is 12 residues long. Germline assignment: CDR1 MNHNS and CDR2 SASEGT. The trim removed 6 bases at V and 4 bases at J, leaving 2 bases unmatched. The chain's CDR3 is CASRSGGYGYTF. DNA of the CDR3: TGTGCCAGCAGGTCAGGGGGCTATGGCTACACCTTC.

This clone showed up just a few times. The chain combines TRBV4-1 with TRBJ2-7; the match to TRBD1 covers 10 bases. The CDR3 sequence is 17 residues long. The germline gives CDR1 MGHRA, CDR2 YSYEKL. V shed 0 bases and J 4 bases; nucleotides not matched to a gene: 9. The CDR3 region has the DNA TGCGCCAGCAGCCAAGAGGGGACAGGGGCCCACCATTACGAGCAGTACTTC. Translating it yields CASSQEGTGAHHYEQYF.

This rearrangement joins TRBV4-1 to TRBJ2-3, with 9 positions matching TRBD1. Germline values: CDR1 MGHRA, CDR2 YSYEKL. The CDR3 loop spans 16 amino acids. J lost 2 bases, V lost 2 bases, and 5 bases had no gene match. In DNA form, the CDR3 reads TGCGCCAGCAGCCAAAGGGGACAGGGAACCACAGATACGCAGTATTTT. It specifies CASSQRGQGTTDTQYF.

As for this clone: An end of the junction does not agree with germline; a read error may underlie this. V usage is TRBV6-5 and J usage is TRBJ2-1; tentatively, D is TRBD1 or TRBD2 (5 bases each). The germline gives CDR1 MNHEY, CDR2 SVGAGI. There are 14 residues in the CDR3. For the CDR3, the DNA is TGTGCCAGCAGTTATAGACGGGGCTACACTGAGCAGTTCTTC. Amino acids: CASSYRRGYTEQFF.

The table lists this clone with a few counts. The genes are TRBV5-1 and TRBJ2-5, with D perhaps given as TRBD1 or TRBD2 (6 bases each). Germline V CDR1 and CDR2: SGHRS, YFSETQ. CDR3 size: 15 residues. Trimming removed 0 bases at V and 1 base at J, with 10 bases between. The CDR3 nucleotides are TGCGCCAGCAGCTTGGCGGGGGCTCCCCAAGAGACCCAGTACTTC. Amino acid sequence: CASSLAGAPQETQYF.

In this sample, this clone turned up a few times. The rearrangement uses TRBV14 and TRBJ1-6; possible D gene TRBD1, 5 bases. The CDR3 contains 16 residues. V dropped 0 bases and J dropped 5 bases, with 11 bases sitting between them. From germline, CDR1 is SGHDN and CDR2 FVKESK. CDR3 DNA sequence: TGTGCCAGCAGCCAAGATGGGGCGGATAATAATTCACCCCTCCACTTT. It encodes CASSQDGADNNSPLHF. Full variable domain (remainder filled in from reference TRBV14 and TRBJ1-6): EAGVTQFPSHSVIEKGQTVTLRCDPISGHDNLYWYRRVMGKEIKFLLHFVKESKQDESGMPNNRFLAERTGGTYSTLKVQPAELEDSGVYFCASSQDGADNNSPLHFGNGTRLTVT.

This clone was detected a few times. J is TRBJ1-1 and V is TRBV19; 10 bases match TRBD1. The CDR3 is made up of 11 amino acids. CDR1 is LNHDA, CDR2 SQIVND, per germline (reference sequence). V lost 9 bases to trimming and J lost 8 bases; unmatched junction nucleotides: 3. As DNA, the CDR3 is TGTGCCAGCAAGGACAGGGGGGAAGCTTTCTTT. The encoded protein is CASKDRGEAFF.